This TCR beta chain was identified in a study of T cell responses to AZD1222 COVID-19 vaccine. Study in general: Second-dose intervals of approximately 4 or approximately 12 weeks were pooled.

About this clone: Antigen: not known.

The protocol was immunoSEQ multiplex PCR, while the TCRdb copy is restricted to in-frame clones and leaves out a portion. The table shows approximately 170,000 clones, with 80% to 95% occurring only once. Regarding the study as a whole: Receipt of two AZD1222 doses was followed by a rise in Spike-specific TCR breadth and depth. The donor cohort was predominantly white British with a female majority, and clonal diversity may have been underestimated.

The germline V and J ends were trimmed by 1 base and 2 bases, with 11 bases remaining between them. The CDR3 is 15 amino acids. Per the germline V gene, CDR1 is LGHDT and CDR2 is YNNKEL (reference sequence). This TCR came from an adult in good health. Source: peripheral blood, taken on day 0 of AZD1222 vaccination. The gene calls are TRBV3-1 (or the pseudogene TRBV3-2) and TRBJ1-2, with a weak D call TRBD1 (5 bases). This CDR3 reads CASSQAPGPNYGYTF. CDR3 DNA: TGTGCCAGCAGCCAAGCCCCGGGACCGAACTATGGCTACACCTTC.